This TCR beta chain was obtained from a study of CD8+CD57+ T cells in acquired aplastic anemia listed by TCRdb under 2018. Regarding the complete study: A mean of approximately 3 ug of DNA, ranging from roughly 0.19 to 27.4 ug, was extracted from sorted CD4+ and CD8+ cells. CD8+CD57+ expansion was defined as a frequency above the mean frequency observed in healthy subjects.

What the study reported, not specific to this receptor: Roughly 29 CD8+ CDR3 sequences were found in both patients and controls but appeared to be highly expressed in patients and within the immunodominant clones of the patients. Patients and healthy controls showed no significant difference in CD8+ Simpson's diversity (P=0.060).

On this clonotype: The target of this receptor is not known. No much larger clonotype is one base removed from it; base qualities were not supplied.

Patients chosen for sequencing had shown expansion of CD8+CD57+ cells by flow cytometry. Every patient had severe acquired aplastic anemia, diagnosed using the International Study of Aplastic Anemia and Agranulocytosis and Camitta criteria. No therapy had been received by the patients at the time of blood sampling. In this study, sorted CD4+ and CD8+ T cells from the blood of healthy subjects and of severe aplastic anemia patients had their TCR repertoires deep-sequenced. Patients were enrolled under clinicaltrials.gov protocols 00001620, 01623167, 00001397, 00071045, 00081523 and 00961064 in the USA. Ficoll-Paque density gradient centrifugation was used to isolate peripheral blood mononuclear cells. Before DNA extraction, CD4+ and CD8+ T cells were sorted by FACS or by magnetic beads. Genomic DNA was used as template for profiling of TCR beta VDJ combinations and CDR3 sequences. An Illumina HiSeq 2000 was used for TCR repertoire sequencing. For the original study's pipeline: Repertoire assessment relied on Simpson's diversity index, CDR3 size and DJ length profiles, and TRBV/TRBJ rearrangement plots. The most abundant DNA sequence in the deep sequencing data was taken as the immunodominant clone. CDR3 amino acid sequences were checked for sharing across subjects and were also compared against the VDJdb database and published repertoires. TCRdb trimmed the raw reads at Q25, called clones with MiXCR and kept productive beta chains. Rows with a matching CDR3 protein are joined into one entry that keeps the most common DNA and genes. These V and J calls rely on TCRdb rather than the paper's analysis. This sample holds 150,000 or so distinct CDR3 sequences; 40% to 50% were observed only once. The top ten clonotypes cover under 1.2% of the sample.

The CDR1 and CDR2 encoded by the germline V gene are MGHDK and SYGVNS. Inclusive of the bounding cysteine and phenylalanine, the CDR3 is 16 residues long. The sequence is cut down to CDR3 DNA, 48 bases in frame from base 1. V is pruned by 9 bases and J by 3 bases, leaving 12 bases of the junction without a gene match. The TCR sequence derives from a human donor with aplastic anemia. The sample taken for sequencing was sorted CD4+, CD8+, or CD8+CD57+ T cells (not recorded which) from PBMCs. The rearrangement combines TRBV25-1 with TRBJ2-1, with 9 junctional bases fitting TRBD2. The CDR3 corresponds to CASPGVSGGHYNEQFF. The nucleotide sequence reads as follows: TGTGCCAGTCCCGGGGTTAGCGGGGGACACTACAATGAGCAGTTCTTC. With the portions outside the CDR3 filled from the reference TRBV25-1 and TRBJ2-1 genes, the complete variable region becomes EADIYQTPRYLVIGTGKKITLECSQTMGHDKMYWYQQDPGMELHLIHYSYGVNSTEKGDLSSESTVSRIRTEHFPLTLESARPSHTSQYLCASPGVSGGHYNEQFFGPGTRLTVL.